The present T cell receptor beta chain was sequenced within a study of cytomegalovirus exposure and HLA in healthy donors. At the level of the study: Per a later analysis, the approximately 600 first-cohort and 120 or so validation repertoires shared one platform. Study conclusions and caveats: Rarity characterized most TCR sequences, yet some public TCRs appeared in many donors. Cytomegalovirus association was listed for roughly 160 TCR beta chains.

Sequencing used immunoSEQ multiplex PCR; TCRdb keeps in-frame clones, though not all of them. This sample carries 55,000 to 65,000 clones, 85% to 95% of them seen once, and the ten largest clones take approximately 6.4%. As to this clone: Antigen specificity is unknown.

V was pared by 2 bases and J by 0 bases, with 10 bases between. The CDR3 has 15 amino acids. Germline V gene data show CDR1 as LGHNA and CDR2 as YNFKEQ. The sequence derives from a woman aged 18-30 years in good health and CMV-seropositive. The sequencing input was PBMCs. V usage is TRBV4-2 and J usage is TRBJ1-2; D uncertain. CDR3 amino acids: CASSQTVEANYGYTF. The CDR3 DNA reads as TGTGCCAGCAGCCAAACAGTCGAAGCTAACTATGGCTACACCTTC.